This T cell receptor beta chain emerged from a study of T cells in Graves' hyperthyroidism and ophthalmopathy. The investigators amplified TCR beta CDR3 regions from RNA transcripts. An initial round of RT-PCR targeting the TCR CDR3 relied on the HTBI primer set. MiXCR, run by TCRdb on the multiplex PCR reads, gives a single entry per CDR3 protein. Found here are 500,000 to 600,000 distinct CDR3 sequences, 15% to 20% of them singletons; the top ten hold more than 15%. Newly diagnosed patients aged 18 to 65 had hyperthyroidism of under 2 months' duration. Findings and limits, study-wide: Most thyroid clonotypes expanded above 0.001 were also detected in blood.

CDR1 MNHEY and CDR2 SVGEGT come from the germline V gene. This CDR3 has 16 residues. J lost 8 bases, V lost 2 bases, and 13 bases had no gene match. The table lists this clonotype with many counts. The antigen remains undetermined. The sample comprised blood. The receptor comes from a woman in her late teens or twenties with Graves' hyperthyroidism. The chain couples TRBV6-2 or TRBV6-3 to TRBJ1-2; 8 positions agree with TRBD1. This CDR3 is CASSYGLRDRTRGYTF. The CDR3, as DNA: TGTGCCAGCAGTTACGGGTTGCGGGACAGGACGCGAGGCTACACCTTC.